The TCR beta chain under discussion was sequenced for a study of cytomegalovirus exposure and HLA in healthy donors. Generated by immunoSEQ multiplex PCR, the TCRdb table keeps only in-frame clones and is missing some. The sample records 76,000 or so clones, nearly 95% being singletons. Germline V lookup: CDR1 SGDLS, CDR2 YYNGEE. With 0 bases clipped from V and 2 bases from J, the junction kept 6 bases outside the gene matches. This CDR3 has 16 residues. The rearrangement uses TRBV9 and TRBJ2-3; 7 bases are shared with TRBD2. Source material: PBMCs. This sequence originates from a woman aged 18-29 years in good health and CMV-seronegative. The CDR3 reads CASSVEPGGITDTQYF. CDR3 bases: TGTGCCAGCAGCGTAGAACCCGGGGGGATCACAGATACGCAGTATTTT. The whole variable domain, filled in from reference TRBV9 and TRBJ2-3, reads DSGVTQTPKHLITATGQRVTLRCSPRSGDLSVYWYQQSLDQGLQFLIQYYNGEERAKGNILERFSAQQFPDLHSELNLSSLELGDSALYFCASSVEPGGITDTQYFGPGTRLTVL.